One TCR beta chain is described in this entry. Germline CDR1 ENHRY, CDR2 SYGVKD. CDR3 length equals 14 residues. The V and J ends lost 8 bases and 4 bases, in that order; junction bases with no gene match: 5. This specimen comes from a study of T-cell reconstitution after alpha-beta-depleted transplantation in children. Unique molecular identifiers featured in how the TCRbeta library was prepared. A single record per CDR3 protein comes from TCRdb applying MiXCR to the PCR reads. The table has under 350,000 distinct CDR3 sequences, almost 10% seen once; the top ten hold over 9%. The source was PBMCs from the stem cell graft donor, collected from the stem cell graft. The chain uses TRBV10-3 and TRBJ2-7; TRBD2 matches at 13 bases. The source of this sequence is a human donor who donated a stem cell graft to a child with SCID. CDR3 protein: CAIRRTSGGYEQYF. The CDR3 bases are TGTGCCATCCGCCGGACTAGCGGGGGATACGAGCAGTACTTC.